A single T cell receptor beta chain is shown here with its context. Its antigen is unidentified. Germline values: CDR1 SGDLS, CDR2 YYNGEE. V shed 3 bases and J 2 bases; nucleotides not matched to a gene: 9. The CDR3 has 18 residues. The data derive from a study of T-cell reconstitution after alpha-beta-depleted transplantation in children. Library preparation (for TCRbeta) was performed with unique molecular identifiers. Via MiXCR, TCRdb re-called the PCR reads, giving one row per CDR3 protein. The sample lists 700,000 to 950,000 distinct CDR3 sequences, about 16% occurring once. Regarding the study as a whole: Newly produced T cells mostly accounted for T-cell counts and diversity one year post-transplant. Diversity of TCRbeta at day 60 was high in some patients, arising from surviving recipient T cells and thymic progenitors. After transplant, at about two months, alpha-beta T cells were reportedly derived from several hundred expanded graft clones.

This material consisted of PBMCs, mostly from graft donor cells, taken 360 days after TCRalphabeta/CD19-depleted stem cell transplant. The receptor comes from a male patient aged 10-17 years who had a stem cell transplant for acute lymphoblastic leukemia, so the T cells may come from the graft donor. The chain couples TRBV9 to TRBJ2-5, with 14 bases identical to TRBD2. The CDR3 region is CASSDGLAGGFQQETQYF. In DNA form, the CDR3 reads TGTGCCAGCAGCGACGGACTAGCGGGAGGCTTCCAACAAGAGACCCAGTACTTC.